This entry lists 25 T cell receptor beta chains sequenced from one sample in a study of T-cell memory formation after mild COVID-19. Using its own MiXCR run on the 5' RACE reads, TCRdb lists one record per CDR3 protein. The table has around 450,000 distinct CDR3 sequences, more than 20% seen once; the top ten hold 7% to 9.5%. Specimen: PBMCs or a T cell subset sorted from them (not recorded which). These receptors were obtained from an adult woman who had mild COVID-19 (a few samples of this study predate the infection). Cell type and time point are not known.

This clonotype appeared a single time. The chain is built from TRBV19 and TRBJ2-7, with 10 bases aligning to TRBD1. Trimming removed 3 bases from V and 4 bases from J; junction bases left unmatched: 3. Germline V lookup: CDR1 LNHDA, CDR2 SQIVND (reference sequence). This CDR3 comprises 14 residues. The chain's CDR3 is CASSMGTGAYEQYF. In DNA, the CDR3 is TGTGCCAGTAGTATGGGGACAGGGGCATACGAGCAGTACTTC.

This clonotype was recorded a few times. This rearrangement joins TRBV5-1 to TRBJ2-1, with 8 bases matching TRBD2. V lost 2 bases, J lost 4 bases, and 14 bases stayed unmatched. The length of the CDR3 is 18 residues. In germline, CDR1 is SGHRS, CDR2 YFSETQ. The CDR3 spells CASSFPTRSGAGYNEQFF. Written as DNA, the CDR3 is TGCGCCAGCAGCTTCCCCACTCGTAGCGGGGCAGGATACAATGAGCAGTTCTTC.

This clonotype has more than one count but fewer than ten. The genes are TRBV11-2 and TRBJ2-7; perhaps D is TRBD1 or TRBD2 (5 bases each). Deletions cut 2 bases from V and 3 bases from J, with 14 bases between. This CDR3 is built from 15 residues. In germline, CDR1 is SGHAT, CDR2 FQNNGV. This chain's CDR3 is CASSLRAGTVYEQYF. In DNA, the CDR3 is TGTGCCAGCAGCTTAAGGGCCGGGACCGTCTACGAGCAGTACTTC.

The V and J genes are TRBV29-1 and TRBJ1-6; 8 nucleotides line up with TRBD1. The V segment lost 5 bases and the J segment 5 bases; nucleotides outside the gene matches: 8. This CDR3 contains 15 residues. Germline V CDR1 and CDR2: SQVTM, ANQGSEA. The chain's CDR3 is CSVTLGQADNSPLHF. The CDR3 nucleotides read TGCAGCGTTACGTTGGGACAGGCAGATAATTCACCCCTCCACTTT. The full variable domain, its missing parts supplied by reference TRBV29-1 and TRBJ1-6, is SAVISQKPSRDICQRGTSLTIQCQVDSQVTMMFWYRQQPGQSLTLIATANQGSEATYESGFVIDKFPISRPNLTFSTLTVSNMSPEDSSIYLCSVTLGQADNSPLHFGNGTRLTVT.

CDR3 DNA sequence: TGCGCCAGCAGGGGCGGAGGGCGTAAAGAGACCCAGTACTTC. It translates to CASRGGGRKETQYF. This chain connects TRBV5-1 to TRBJ2-5, with a tentative D call TRBD2 (6 bases). V shed 5 bases and J shed 3 bases, with 14 bases lying between them. The CDR3 is made up of 14 amino acids. Per the germline V gene, CDR1 is SGHRS and CDR2 is YFSETQ.

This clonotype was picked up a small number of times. The CDR3 region has the DNA TGTGCCAGCAGCGGTCAAACGGGAGTGGGCAAAAACATTCAGTACTTC. Its protein is CASSGQTGVGKNIQYF. The V gene is TRBV9, the J gene TRBJ2-4, with D perhaps TRBD2 (6 bases). The CDR3 sequence is 16 residues long. Trimming took 3 bases from V and 3 from J, leaving 16 bases between them. Germline values: CDR1 SGDLS, CDR2 YYNGEE.

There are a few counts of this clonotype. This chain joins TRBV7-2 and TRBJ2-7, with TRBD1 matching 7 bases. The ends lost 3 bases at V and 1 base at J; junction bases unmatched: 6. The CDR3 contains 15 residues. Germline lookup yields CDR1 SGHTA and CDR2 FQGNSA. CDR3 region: CASSFDRAESYEQYF. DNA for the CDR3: TGTGCCAGCAGCTTCGACAGGGCTGAATCCTACGAGCAGTACTTC.

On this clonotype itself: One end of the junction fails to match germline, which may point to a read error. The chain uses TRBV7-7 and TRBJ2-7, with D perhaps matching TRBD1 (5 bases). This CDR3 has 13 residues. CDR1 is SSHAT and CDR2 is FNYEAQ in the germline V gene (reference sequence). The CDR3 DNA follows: TGTGCTAGCAGCCCCGCAGGGTTCCACGAGCAGTACTTC. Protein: CASSPAGFHEQYF.

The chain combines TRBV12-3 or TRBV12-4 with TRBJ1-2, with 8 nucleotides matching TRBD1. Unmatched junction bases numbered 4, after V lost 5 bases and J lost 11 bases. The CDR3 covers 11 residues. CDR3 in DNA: TGTGCCAGCAGTGCCGGACAGGGATACACCTTC. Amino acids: CASSAGQGYTF.

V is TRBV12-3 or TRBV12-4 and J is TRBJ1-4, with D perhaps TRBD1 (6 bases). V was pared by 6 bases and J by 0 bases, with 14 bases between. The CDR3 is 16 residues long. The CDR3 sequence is CASRKGDTTTNEKLFF. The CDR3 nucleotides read TGTGCCAGCAGAAAAGGGGACACGACAACTAATGAAAAACTGTTTTTT.

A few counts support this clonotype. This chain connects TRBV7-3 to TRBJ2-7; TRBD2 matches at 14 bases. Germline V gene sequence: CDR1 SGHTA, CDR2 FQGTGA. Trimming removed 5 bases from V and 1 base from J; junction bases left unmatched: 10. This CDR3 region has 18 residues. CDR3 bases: TGTGCCAGCAGCCCCGGGACTAGCGGGAGATTCGCATCCTACGAGCAGTACTTC. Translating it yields CASSPGTSGRFASYEQYF.

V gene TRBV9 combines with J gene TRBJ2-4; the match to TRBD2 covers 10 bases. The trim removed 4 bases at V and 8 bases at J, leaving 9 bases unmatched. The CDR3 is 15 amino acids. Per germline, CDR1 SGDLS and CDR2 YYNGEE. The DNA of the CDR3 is TGTGCCAGCAGCTCCAGCGGGGGGGCCTCGGACATTCAGTACTTC. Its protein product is CASSSSGGASDIQYF.

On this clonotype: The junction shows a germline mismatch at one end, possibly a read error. The CDR3 spells CSARAGLETQDF. The DNA for the CDR3 is TGCAGTGCTAGAGCGGGGCTAGAGACCCAGGACTTC. The chain employs TRBV20-1 and TRBJ2-5, with D possibly called TRBD1 or TRBD2 (5 bases each). Germline V gene data show CDR1 as DFQATT and CDR2 as SNEGSKA (reference sequence). The CDR3 spans 12 residues.

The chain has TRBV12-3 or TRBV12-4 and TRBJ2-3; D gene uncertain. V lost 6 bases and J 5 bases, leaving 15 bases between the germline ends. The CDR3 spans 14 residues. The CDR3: CASRYSGAVDTQYF. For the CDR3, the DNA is TGTGCCAGCAGGTACTCAGGCGCCGTAGATACGCAGTATTTT.

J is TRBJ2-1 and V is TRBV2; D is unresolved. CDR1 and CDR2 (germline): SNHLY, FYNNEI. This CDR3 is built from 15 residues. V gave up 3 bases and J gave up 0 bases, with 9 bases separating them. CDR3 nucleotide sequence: TGTGCCAGCAGTGATTACGGAAGCTCCTACAATGAGCAGTTCTTC. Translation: CASSDYGSSYNEQFF.

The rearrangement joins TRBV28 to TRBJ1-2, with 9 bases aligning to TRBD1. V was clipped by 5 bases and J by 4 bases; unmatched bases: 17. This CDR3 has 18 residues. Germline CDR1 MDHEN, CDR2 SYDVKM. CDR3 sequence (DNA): TGTGCCAGCAGTGTCGGGACAAGACCGGGACAGGGCTTCTATGGCTACACCTTC. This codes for CASSVGTRPGQGFYGYTF.

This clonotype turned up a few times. CDR3 sequence reads: CASTTGMNTEAFF. The CDR3 nucleotides are TGTGCCAGTACGACAGGAATGAACACTGAAGCTTTCTTT. This chain links TRBV11-2 with TRBJ1-1, with D possibly matching TRBD1 (6 bases). The V end lost 9 bases, the J end lost 0 bases, and 11 bases lay between the germline ends. The CDR3 has 13 residues. Germline V gene lookup returns CDR1 SGHAT and CDR2 FQNNGV.

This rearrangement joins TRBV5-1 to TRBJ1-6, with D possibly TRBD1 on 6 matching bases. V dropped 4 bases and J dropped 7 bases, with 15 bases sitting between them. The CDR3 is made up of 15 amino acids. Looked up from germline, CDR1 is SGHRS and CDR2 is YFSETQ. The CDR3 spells CASSNRAPNNSPLHF. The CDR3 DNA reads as TGCGCCAGCAGCAACAGGGCTCCTAACAATTCACCCCTCCACTTT.

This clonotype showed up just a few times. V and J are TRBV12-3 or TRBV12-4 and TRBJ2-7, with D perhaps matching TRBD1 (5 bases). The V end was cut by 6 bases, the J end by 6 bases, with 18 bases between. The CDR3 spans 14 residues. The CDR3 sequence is CASSSVPTVGEQYF. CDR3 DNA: TGTGCCAGCAGCTCCGTTCCGACAGTCGGCGAGCAGTACTTC.

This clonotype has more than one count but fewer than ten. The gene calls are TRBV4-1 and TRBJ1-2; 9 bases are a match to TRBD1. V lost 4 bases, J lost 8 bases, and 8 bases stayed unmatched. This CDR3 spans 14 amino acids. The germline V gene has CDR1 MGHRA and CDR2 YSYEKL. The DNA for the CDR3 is TGCGCCAGCAGCCTTTATCTTGGACAGGGGGGCTACACCTTC. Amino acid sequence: CASSLYLGQGGYTF.

The CDR3, as DNA: TGCAGTGCAAAAGCGGGACACGGGTCCTACAATGAGCAGTTCTTC. It translates to CSAKAGHGSYNEQFF. The chain carries TRBV20-1 and TRBJ2-1; D is perhaps TRBD2 (7 bases). The V gene lost 6 bases and the J gene lost 1 base, with 16 bases spanning the gap. The germline V gene encodes CDR1 DFQATT and CDR2 SNEGSKA (reference sequence). The CDR3 runs 15 residues.

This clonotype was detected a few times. The CDR3 sequence: CASSLLVYNEQFF. CDR3 bases: TGTGCCAGCAGTTTACTGGTCTACAATGAGCAGTTCTTC. J is TRBJ2-1 and V is TRBV28; the D is unclear. With 2 bases removed from V and 3 bases from J, the gap between germline ends came to 5 bases. There are 13 residues in the CDR3. Germline assignment: CDR1 MDHEN and CDR2 SYDVKM.

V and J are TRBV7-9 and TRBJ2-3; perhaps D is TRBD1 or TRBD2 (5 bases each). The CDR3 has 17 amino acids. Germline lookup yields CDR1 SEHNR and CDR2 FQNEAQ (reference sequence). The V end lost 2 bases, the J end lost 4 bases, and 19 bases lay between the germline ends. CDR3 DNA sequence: TGTGCCAGCAGCTTAACGCTTGCCAGGCAGGGACCAGATACGCAGTATTTT. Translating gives CASSLTLARQGPDTQYF.

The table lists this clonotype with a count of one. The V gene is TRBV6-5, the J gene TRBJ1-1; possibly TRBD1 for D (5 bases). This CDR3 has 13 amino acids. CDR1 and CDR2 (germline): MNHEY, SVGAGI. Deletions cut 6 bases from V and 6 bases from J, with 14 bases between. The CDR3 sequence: CASRERRGAEAFF. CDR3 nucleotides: TGTGCCAGCAGAGAACGGCGGGGGGCTGAAGCTTTCTTT.

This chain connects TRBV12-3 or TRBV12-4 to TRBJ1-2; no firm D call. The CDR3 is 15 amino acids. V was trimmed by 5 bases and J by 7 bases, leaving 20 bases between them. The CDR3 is CASSPSRGRAFGYTF. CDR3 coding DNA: TGTGCCAGCAGTCCCTCGCGAGGCCGCGCCTTTGGCTACACCTTC.